What follows are 5 T cell receptor beta chains derived from one specimen sequenced in a study of T cells in Graves' hyperthyroidism and ophthalmopathy. Amplification targeted TCR beta CDR3 regions from RNA transcripts. HTBI primers drove first-round RT-PCR of the TCR CDR3. TCRdb recomputed calls from the multiplex PCR reads with MiXCR, one row per CDR3 protein. The top ten hold over 7.5% of the sample, which has about 400,000 distinct CDR3 sequences, approximately 14% seen once. The sequencing sample was made of blood. These receptor sequences come from a woman between 18 and 30 years old with Graves' hyperthyroidism.

This clonotype was detected many times. The genes are TRBV12-3 or TRBV12-4 and TRBJ1-1, with D hard to call. The germline V and J ends were trimmed by 8 bases and 7 bases, with 17 bases remaining between them. This CDR3 has 13 residues. The chain's CDR3 is CASGRQQSFEAFF. The CDR3 region has the DNA TGTGCCAGCGGTAGGCAGCAAAGCTTTGAAGCTTTCTTT.

Ten or more counts support this clonotype. The gene calls are TRBV11-3 and TRBJ2-1; TRBD2 is a possible D gene (5 bases). The CDR3 has 14 amino acids. Germline V gene lookup returns CDR1 SGHNT and CDR2 YENEEA. V dropped 5 bases and J dropped 1 base, with 9 bases sitting between them. As DNA, the CDR3 is TGTGCCAGCAGCCTCGAGGGTTCCTACAATGAGCAGTTCTTC. The encoded protein is CASSLEGSYNEQFF.

This clonotype came up many times. The V gene is TRBV20-1, the J gene TRBJ2-5; 10 nucleotides line up with TRBD2. V gave up 1 base and J gave up 0 bases; unmatched junction bases: 5. The CDR3 runs 16 residues. Germline lookup yields CDR1 DFQATT and CDR2 SNEGSKA (reference sequence). As DNA, the CDR3 is TGCAGTGCTAGAGTAAGGCTAGCGGGGGACCAAGAGACCCAGTACTTC. It specifies CSARVRLAGDQETQYF.

The chain carries TRBV28 and TRBJ2-1; 8 bases align to TRBD2. The CDR3 runs to 15 residues. V lost 6 bases to trimming and J lost 7 bases; unmatched junction nucleotides: 11. Germline CDR1 and CDR2: MDHEN and SYDVKM. The CDR3, as DNA: TGTGCCAGCAGGACCGGGACTAGGTGGACGAATGAGCAGTTCTTC. Its translation: CASRTGTRWTNEQFF.

This clonotype was found a few times. This chain joins TRBV4-2 and TRBJ2-1; D possibly corresponds to TRBD1 (6 bases). Germline lookup yields CDR1 LGHNA and CDR2 YNFKEQ. This CDR3 spans 15 amino acids. V was pared by 3 bases and J by 7 bases, with 16 bases between. The CDR3 region has the DNA TGTGCCAGCAGCCAGACAGAAGTAAGGGGGAATGAGCAGTTCTTC. Translation gives CASSQTEVRGNEQFF.